A single sample is the source of the 4 T cell receptor beta chains below, sequenced in a study of T cell responses to AZD1222 COVID-19 vaccine. The repertoire was sequenced with immunoSEQ multiplex PCR; TCRdb's copy has only in-frame clones and lacks some. The sample yields 140,000 to 150,000 clones, roughly 90% seen once. The sample consisted of peripheral blood, taken on day 0 of AZD1222 vaccination. The receptors stem from an adult in good health.

This clone was observed a single time. The rearrangement uses TRBV27 and TRBJ2-7, with TRBD2 identical over 7 bases. Trimming cost V 0 bases and J 1 base; bases outside gene matches: 9. This CDR3 has 17 residues. From germline, CDR1 is MNHEY and CDR2 SMNVEV (reference sequence). CDR3 loop: CASSLSSVGGGSYEQYF. In nucleotides, the CDR3 is TGTGCCAGCAGTTTATCCTCGGTTGGCGGGGGATCCTACGAGCAGTACTTC.

The chain recombines TRBV5-5 with TRBJ2-2, with TRBD2 identical over 7 bases. Looked up from germline, CDR1 is SGHKS and CDR2 is YYEKEE (reference sequence). The CDR3 extends over 16 amino acids. V shed 6 bases, J shed 4 bases, and the junction held 12 bases outside the gene matches. The CDR3 reads CASKRLAATVTGELFF. The CDR3, as DNA: TGTGCCAGCAAGCGGCTAGCGGCCACGGTCACCGGGGAGCTGTTTTTT.

This chain connects TRBV5-1 to TRBJ2-7; D remains unclear. The CDR3 length is 13 residues. The germline V and J ends were trimmed by 3 bases and 1 base, with 8 bases remaining between them. Germline V gives CDR1 SGHRS, CDR2 YFSETQ. The DNA for the CDR3 is TGCGCCAGCAGCTCCGTTTATTCCTACGAGCAGTACTTC. Translation: CASSSVYSYEQYF.

The chain links TRBV6-5 to TRBJ1-4, with D possibly TRBD1 on 5 matching bases. CDR3 size: 13 residues. Between the trimmed V and J ends, which lost 6 bases and 8 bases, there was a span of 13 bases. The germline CDR1 and CDR2 sequences are MNHEY and SVGAGI. DNA of the CDR3: TGTGCCAGCAGCGGCAGCCGGGGGGAAAAACTGTTTTTT. Translated: CASSGSRGEKLFF.